One sample yielded the 32 T cell receptor beta chains listed below, sequenced in a study of blood T cell repertoires in COVID-19. Generated by immunoSEQ multiplex PCR, the TCRdb table keeps only in-frame clones and is missing some. In the table there are 140,000 or so clones, roughly 79% of which are singletons. The sequenced material came from peripheral blood. Receptors originate from a middle-aged man with active or convalescent COVID-19.

The chain joins TRBV5-4 to TRBJ1-1; no firm D call. The V end lost 0 bases, the J end lost 10 bases, and 10 bases lay between the germline ends. The CDR3 is 12 residues long. Germline V gene data show CDR1 as SGHNT and CDR2 as YYREEE (reference sequence). CDR3 DNA sequence: TGTGCCAGCAGCTTGGACACCTCGGGAGCTTTCTTT. Translating it yields CASSLDTSGAFF.

Only a few counts were recorded for this clone. The chain is built from TRBV13 and TRBJ2-2, with D tentatively TRBD1 (6 bases). Germline V gene sequence: CDR1 PRHDT, CDR2 FYEKMQ (reference sequence). The CDR3 runs 13 residues. Trimming stripped 5 bases from V and 6 bases from J, with 10 bases between. The CDR3 region is CASSPRGAGELFF. The CDR3 coding sequence is TGTGCCAGCAGCCCCAGGGGTGCCGGGGAGCTGTTTTTT. Filled out from reference TRBV13 and TRBJ2-2, the complete variable domain reads AAGVIQSPRHLIKEKRETATLKCYPIPRHDTVYWYQQGPGQDPQFLISFYEKMQSDKGSIPDRFSAQQFSDYHSELNMSSLELGDSALYFCASSPRGAGELFFGEGSRLTVL.

The CDR3 DNA sequence: TGTGCCAGCAGTTTGGAACAGGGGAACTACGAGCAGTACTTC. Protein product: CASSLEQGNYEQYF. The rearrangement uses TRBV28 and TRBJ2-7; 7 bases match TRBD1. The CDR3 extends over 14 amino acids. Germline-derived CDR1 and CDR2 are MDHEN and SYDVKM. V gave up 3 bases and J gave up 3 bases; unmatched junction bases: 5. Filled out from reference TRBV28 and TRBJ2-7, the complete variable domain reads DVKVTQSSRYLVKRTGEKVFLECVQDMDHENMFWYRQDPGLGLRLIYFSYDVKMKEKGDIPEGYSVSREKKERFSLILESASTNQTSMYLCASSLEQGNYEQYFGPGTRLTVT.

The chain links TRBV21-1 to TRBJ2-7; the table names TRBD2, a call not compared with the DNA. TRBV21-1 is noted as a pseudogene. The CDR3 has 17 amino acids. The CDR3 region is CASSLLRSASGSVEQYF. The CDR3 bases are TGTGCCAGCAGCCTCCTCCGGTCGGCTAGCGGGAGTGTCGAGCAGTACTTC.

In this sample, this clone turned up a few times. V usage is TRBV5-1 and J usage is TRBJ1-1, with TRBD1 matching over 11 bases. Germline CDR1 and CDR2: SGHRS and YFSETQ. The CDR3 loop spans 16 amino acids. After removal of 0 bases from V and 5 bases from J, the junction contained 6 bases not matched to a gene. The CDR3 DNA sequence: TGCGCCAGCAGCTTGGTGGACAGGGGGCCGGGGACTGAAGCTTTCTTT. It codes for CASSLVDRGPGTEAFF.

V usage is TRBV2 and J usage is TRBJ2-7, with D perhaps TRBD2 (5 bases). V lost 6 bases, J lost 0 bases, and 12 bases lay in between. CDR3 length: 14 residues. Germline V lookup: CDR1 SNHLY, CDR2 FYNNEI. The CDR3 sequence: CASSPPGVSYEQYF. CDR3 nucleotides: TGTGCCAGCAGCCCCCCCGGGGTCTCCTACGAGCAGTACTTC. Using reference TRBV2 and TRBJ2-7 for the parts outside the CDR3, the full variable domain is EPEVTQTPSHQVTQMGQEVILRCVPISNHLYFYWYRQILGQKVEFLVSFYNNEISEKSEIFDDQFSVERPDGSNFTLKIRSTKLEDSAMYFCASSPPGVSYEQYFGPGTRLTVT.

The chain carries TRBV27 and TRBJ2-5; 11 nucleotides agree with TRBD2. Germline V gives CDR1 MNHEY, CDR2 SMNVEV (reference sequence). The junction had 5 bases not matched to a gene; V was cut back by 6 bases and J by 2 bases. This CDR3 has 15 amino acids. The CDR3 DNA reads TGTGCCAGCAGCCCCGGGACTAGCGGACAAGAGACCCAGTACTTC. It yields the protein CASSPGTSGQETQYF.

J is TRBJ2-5 and V is TRBV9; 8 bases are shared with TRBD2. The V and J ends lost 1 base and 5 bases, in that order; junction bases with no gene match: 7. The CDR3 is 15 amino acids. From germline, CDR1 is SGDLS and CDR2 YYNGEE. CDR3 DNA sequence: TGTGCCAGCAGCGTAATGGGACTAGGGGGGGAGACCCAGTACTTC. Encoded protein: CASSVMGLGGETQYF.

This clone was observed a few times. The rearrangement joins TRBV27 to TRBJ2-1; perhaps TRBD2 as D (6 bases). The V and J ends lost 5 bases and 0 bases respectively, with 8 bases between them. CDR3 length: 14 residues. Germline V lookup: CDR1 MNHEY, CDR2 SMNVEV (reference sequence). The CDR3 reads CASSRGNSYNEQFF. In DNA, the CDR3 is TGTGCCAGCAGTCGCGGGAACTCCTACAATGAGCAGTTCTTC.

This chain uses TRBV7-9 with TRBJ1-5; D gene unclear. The ends were cut back, 5 bases at V and 6 bases at J, with 17 bases in the middle. Germline-derived CDR1 and CDR2 are SEHNR and FQNEAQ (reference sequence). The length of the CDR3 is 15 residues. The CDR3 sequence: CASSPPGEEGQPQHF. In nucleotides, the CDR3 is TGTGCCAGCAGCCCCCCCGGGGAAGAAGGTCAGCCCCAGCATTTT.

The V and J genes are TRBV7-2 and TRBJ2-7; 13 nucleotides line up with TRBD2. J lost 4 bases, V lost 4 bases, and 10 bases had no gene match. The CDR3 extends over 17 amino acids. The germline V gene has CDR1 SGHTA and CDR2 FQGNSA. The CDR3 DNA sequence: TGTGCCAGCAGCTCCCCGGGACTAGCGGGATCAGCGTACGAGCAGTACTTC. Residues: CASSSPGLAGSAYEQYF.

The chain employs TRBV28 and TRBJ1-1; D gene ambiguous. Trimming removed 2 bases from V and 4 bases from J, with 11 bases in between. Germline CDR1 is MDHEN and CDR2 is SYDVKM. The CDR3 runs to 14 residues. The CDR3 nucleotides are TGTGCCAGCAGTTTACGGCAGGTGGGCACTGAAGCTTTCTTT. Translating gives CASSLRQVGTEAFF.

The chain joins TRBV28 to TRBJ2-2, with D possibly TRBD2 on 5 matching bases. The length of the CDR3 is 13 residues. The V and J ends lost 3 bases and 8 bases respectively, with 10 bases between them. Germline CDR1 MDHEN, CDR2 SYDVKM. The CDR3 here is CASSLDRRGELFF. The DNA for the CDR3 is TGTGCCAGCAGTTTGGACCGGAGGGGGGAGCTGTTTTTT. Filled out from reference TRBV28 and TRBJ2-2, the complete variable domain reads DVKVTQSSRYLVKRTGEKVFLECVQDMDHENMFWYRQDPGLGLRLIYFSYDVKMKEKGDIPEGYSVSREKKERFSLILESASTNQTSMYLCASSLDRRGELFFGEGSRLTVL.

The gene calls are TRBV7-3 and TRBJ1-2; TRBD1 aligns across 8 bases. Looked up from germline, CDR1 is SGHTA and CDR2 is FQGTGA. The trim removed 5 bases at V and 4 bases at J, leaving 9 bases unmatched. The CDR3 is 15 residues long. The CDR3 bases are TGTGCCAGCAGCCCCGGACAGGGCTTAGTCTATGGCTACACCTTC. It yields the protein CASSPGQGLVYGYTF.

The chain links TRBV7-6 to TRBJ1-1; no clear D. V lost 5 bases and J 1 base, leaving 11 bases between the germline ends. CDR1 SGHVS and CDR2 FNYEAQ come from the germline V gene. The CDR3 runs to 14 residues. CDR3: CASSAVGANTEAFF. DNA of the CDR3: TGTGCCAGCAGCGCCGTAGGAGCGAACACTGAAGCTTTCTTT.

This chain joins TRBV29-1 and TRBJ1-2; 7 bases agree with TRBD1. The CDR3 extends over 14 amino acids. Germline V gene lookup returns CDR1 SQVTM and CDR2 ANQGSEA. J lost 5 bases, V lost 0 bases, and 6 bases had no gene match. CDR3 DNA: TGCAGCGTTGAAGATCAGGGGGGCTGGTATGGCTACACCTTC. As protein: CSVEDQGGWYGYTF.

This chain joins TRBV9 and TRBJ2-1, with D unresolved. Germline CDR1 and CDR2: SGDLS and YYNGEE. V dropped 0 bases and J dropped 6 bases, with 4 bases sitting between them. The CDR3 spans 12 residues. CDR3 nucleotide sequence: TGTGCCAGCAGCGTAGCCCTCAATGAGCAGTTCTTC. It specifies CASSVALNEQFF. Full variable domain (missing parts from reference TRBV9 and TRBJ2-1): DSGVTQTPKHLITATGQRVTLRCSPRSGDLSVYWYQQSLDQGLQFLIQYYNGEERAKGNILERFSAQQFPDLHSELNLSSLELGDSALYFCASSVALNEQFFGPGTRLTVL.

The CDR3 loop reads CASSYGQGRGQETQYF. The CDR3 DNA is TGTGCCAGCAGCTACGGACAGGGGAGGGGGCAAGAGACCCAGTACTTC. V is TRBV4-2 and J is TRBJ2-5, with TRBD1 matching over 9 bases. Germline V lookup: CDR1 LGHNA, CDR2 YNFKEQ. The CDR3 is 16 amino acids. V dropped 5 bases and J dropped 2; count of bases not matched to a gene: 9.

The chain joins TRBV4-1 to TRBJ1-2; 10 positions match TRBD1. CDR3 size: 15 residues. V gave up 9 bases and J gave up 8 bases; unmatched junction bases: 15. Germline values: CDR1 MGHRA, CDR2 YSYEKL. In nucleotides, the CDR3 is TGCGCCAGTTCAGGAGCGACAGGGGGCGCGGGCGGCTACACCTTC. Protein: CASSGATGGAGGYTF.

This rearrangement joins TRBV5-1 to TRBJ2-3, with TRBD2 identical over 7 bases. Germline values: CDR1 SGHRS, CDR2 YFSETQ. The CDR3 runs to 15 residues. V lost 2 bases and J lost 9; bases outside the gene matches: 12. CDR3 residues: CASSLSSGQIQTQYF. The DNA of the CDR3 is TGCGCCAGCAGCTTATCTAGCGGTCAAATACAAACGCAGTATTTT.

The chain has TRBV29-1 and TRBJ2-4, with 7 bases lining up with TRBD2. Looked up from germline, CDR1 is SQVTM and CDR2 is ANQGSEA. Germline trimming cut 2 bases from V and 5 bases from J; bases unmatched to any gene: 9. The CDR3 has 15 amino acids. The CDR3 sequence is CSVELKGREENIQYF. CDR3 DNA: TGCAGCGTTGAACTAAAGGGGAGGGAAGAAAACATTCAGTACTTC.

This clone appeared a few times. This chain uses TRBV28 with TRBJ1-3; no definite D call. CDR1 and CDR2 (germline): MDHEN, SYDVKM. The CDR3 length is 14 residues. Trimming shortened V by 2 bases and J by 0 bases, and 5 bases separated the two germline ends. DNA of the CDR3: TGTGCCAGCAGTTTAGAGTTCTCTGGAAACACCATATATTTT. Translating it yields CASSLEFSGNTIYF.

CDR3 DNA: TGTGCCAGCAGCTTAGTCGTCGGCAGGGCTAATGAAAAACTGTTTTTT. Translation: CASSLVVGRANEKLFF. The V gene is TRBV7-9, the J gene TRBJ1-4; a possible D gene is TRBD1 (5 bases). The germline V and J ends were trimmed by 1 base and 3 bases, with 12 bases remaining between them. The CDR3 spans 16 residues. CDR1 and CDR2 (germline): SEHNR, FQNEAQ (reference sequence).

V and J are TRBV27 and TRBJ1-5; 7 bases align to TRBD1. Germline V lookup: CDR1 MNHEY, CDR2 SMNVEV (reference sequence). The CDR3 contains 16 residues. V trimming: 5 bases; J trimming: 3 bases; junction bases outside the gene matches: 10. The chain's CDR3 is CASSASGQAANQPQHF. The CDR3 DNA is TGTGCCAGCAGTGCAAGCGGACAGGCGGCCAATCAGCCCCAGCATTTT.

The V call is TRBV7-2, the J call TRBJ2-5; 14 bases fit TRBD2. This CDR3 is 17 amino acids long. The V gene's germline CDR1 is SGHTA and CDR2 FQGNSA. V was clipped by 4 bases and J by 3 bases; unmatched bases: 7. In DNA, the CDR3 is TGTGCCAGCAGCTCCGGACTAGCGGGAGGATCAAAAGAGACCCAGTACTTC. It codes for CASSSGLAGGSKETQYF.

The V call is TRBV7-9, the J call TRBJ2-2, with TRBD2 matching 10 bases. Per the germline V gene, CDR1 is SEHNR and CDR2 is FQNEAQ (reference sequence). V lost 5 bases and J lost 4; bases outside the gene matches: 10. The CDR3 has 17 amino acids. The CDR3 spells CASSTMGLAGATGELFF. For the CDR3, the DNA is TGTGCCAGCAGCACCATGGGTCTAGCGGGAGCCACCGGGGAGCTGTTTTTT.

V usage is TRBV5-1 and J usage is TRBJ1-1; maybe TRBD1 (5 bases). Germline V CDR1 and CDR2: SGHRS, YFSETQ. Between the trimmed V and J ends, which lost 1 base and 5 bases, there was a span of 18 bases. The CDR3 runs 16 residues. The CDR3, as DNA: TGCGCCAGCAGCTTGCCCAATGACCCTGACAGAACTGAAGCTTTCTTT. Translation: CASSLPNDPDRTEAFF.

The rearrangement links TRBV5-1 to TRBJ1-1; TRBD1 agrees at 8 bases. The V gene end was trimmed by 4 bases and the J gene end by 5 bases; junction bases not matched to a gene: 7. The CDR3 totals 14 residues. CDR1 is SGHRS and CDR2 is YFSETQ in the germline V gene. The CDR3, as DNA: TGCGCCAGCAGCCCCCGGACAGGGTTTACTGAAGCTTTCTTT. It codes for CASSPRTGFTEAFF.

The chain uses TRBV24-1 and TRBJ1-5; D might be TRBD1 (5 bases). Trimming shortened V by 9 bases and J by 2 bases, and 10 bases separated the two germline ends. CDR1 and CDR2 (germline): KGHDR, SFDVKD. The CDR3 consists of 13 residues. CDR3 sequence reads: CATGAGGNQPQHF. The DNA of the CDR3 is TGTGCCACCGGGGCTGGAGGCAATCAGCCCCAGCATTTT.

The chain carries TRBV7-3 and TRBJ2-7; 10 nucleotides match TRBD2. The CDR3 covers 14 residues. The J segment lost 5 bases and the V segment lost 5 bases, leaving 6 bases of the junction unmatched. Germline V gene data show CDR1 as SGHTA and CDR2 as FQGTGA. CDR3 region: CASSLSGRINEQYF. DNA of the CDR3: TGTGCCAGCAGCCTTAGCGGGAGGATCAACGAGCAGTACTTC.

This chain links TRBV19 with TRBJ1-2; D is uncertain. Germline V gene lookup returns CDR1 LNHDA and CDR2 SQIVND (reference sequence). CDR3 length equals 15 residues. Trimming left V 3 bases short and J 0 bases short, with 11 bases between. CDR3 residues: CASSMTSSANYGYTF. Here the CDR3 DNA reads TGTGCCAGTAGTATGACATCTTCAGCTAACTATGGCTACACCTTC.

CDR3 protein: CASSQVTGAGNTIYF. CDR3 in DNA: TGCGCCAGCAGCCAGGTAACAGGGGCCGGAAACACCATATATTTT. The J gene is TRBJ1-3, the V gene TRBV4-1, with 7 positions matching TRBD1. After removal of 3 bases from V and 4 bases from J, the junction contained 6 bases not matched to a gene. The V gene's germline CDR1 is MGHRA and CDR2 YSYEKL. CDR3 size: 15 residues.